The present T cell receptor (beta chain) was sequenced within a study of blood T cell repertoires in COVID-19. Overall study: COVID-19 samples collected from the United States, Italy and Spain covered acute and convalescent phases. PBMCs, B-cell-depleted T cells, or T cells were the source of the cDNA or gDNA that made up the material.

The CDR3 is 13 amino acids. Looked up from germline, CDR1 is KGHSH and CDR2 is LQKENI. Trimming left V 4 bases short and J 2 bases short, with 8 bases between. Original processing methods: Estimated nucleated cell counts came from reference gene primer amplification. Profiled with immunoSEQ multiplex PCR; TCRdb holds only in-frame clones, not every one. V and J calls and clone size are those listed in that table; D and trimming were worked out from the DNA. Of some 29,000 clones in the sample, about 80% were seen once. The sample comprised peripheral blood. This rearrangement joins TRBV18 to TRBJ1-2; TRBD1 is a possible D gene (6 bases). This receptor was obtained from a man in his 70s with acute or convalescent COVID-19. Written as DNA, the CDR3 is TGTGCCAGCTCACAGGACAGAAACTATGGCTACACCTTC. Protein product: CASSQDRNYGYTF.